One and the same sample provided the 17 T cell receptor beta chains below, sequenced in a study of post-analysis software for immune sequencing data (dated by TCRdb to the mid-2010s). Their antigen targets remain unknown. Broader findings and caveats from the paper: Several TRBV segments, including TRBV5-6, TRBV5-1 and TRBV20-1, were significantly more frequent in patients than controls.

Libraries were constructed by PCR. Sequencing instrument: Illumina HiSeq 2500. To reduce PCR and sequencing biases, unique molecular identifiers were built into the TCR beta cDNA libraries. TCRdb took the public reads, trimmed them with fastp at Q25, ran MiXCR for clone calling and kept in-frame beta chains. Merged by CDR3 protein, the rows form single entries marked with the most common genes and DNA. Present in this sample are hundreds of thousands of distinct CDR3 sequences, approximately 57% of which were seen just once. Approximately 4.4% of the sample belongs to the ten largest clones. Sequences were obtained from blood. The receptor set was obtained from a girl aged 5-17 years with multiple sclerosis.

V and J are TRBV5-1 and TRBJ2-7, with 9 positions matching TRBD1. V shed 2 bases and J 3 bases; nucleotides not matched to a gene: 3. This CDR3 region has 14 residues. CDR1 and CDR2 from the germline V gene are SGHRS and YFSETQ. This CDR3 is CASSFGDRDYEQYF. CDR3 nucleotides: TGCGCCAGCAGCTTTGGGGACAGGGACTACGAGCAGTACTTC. The full variable domain, in which reference TRBV5-1 and TRBJ2-7 provide the parts outside the CDR3, is KAGVTQTPRYLIKTRGQQVTLSCSPISGHRSVSWYQQTPGQGLQFLFEYFSETQRNKGNFPGRFSGRQFSNSRSEMNVSTLELGDSALYLCASSFGDRDYEQYFGPGTRLTVT.

The chain links TRBV20-1 to TRBJ2-1; TRBD2 agrees at 12 bases. Germline V gene data show CDR1 as DFQATT and CDR2 as SNEGSKA (reference sequence). V lost 0 bases, J lost 4 bases, and 4 bases stayed unmatched. The CDR3 consists of 16 residues. Here the CDR3 reads CSARDLAGGGYNEQFF. CDR3 coding DNA: TGCAGTGCTAGAGATCTAGCGGGGGGGGGATACAATGAGCAGTTCTTC.

This chain uses TRBV2 with TRBJ1-5, with a tentative D call TRBD1 (6 bases). Germline CDR1 reads SNHLY; CDR2 reads FYNNEI. Trimming stripped 8 bases from V and 7 bases from J, with 15 bases between. The CDR3 length is 13 residues. CDR3 nucleotide sequence: TGTGCCAGCCACCAGGGGCGAGGACAGCCCCAGCATTTT. Residues: CASHQGRGQPQHF.

The CDR3 coding sequence is TGTGCCAGCAGCTTACTGAGGGGCGACGAGCAGTACTTC. Residues: CASSLLRGDEQYF. This rearrangement joins TRBV11-3 to TRBJ2-7, with D perhaps given as TRBD1 or TRBD2 (5 bases each). CDR1 and CDR2 from the germline V gene are SGHNT and YENEEA. With 2 bases removed from V and 5 bases from J, the gap between germline ends came to 10 bases. CDR3 size: 13 residues.

This chain links TRBV29-1 with TRBJ2-1; 9 positions match TRBD1. The CDR3 length is 14 residues. Trimming at V came to 5 bases and at J to 3 bases, leaving 5 bases not matched to a gene. Germline CDR1 SQVTM, CDR2 ANQGSEA. The CDR3 region has the DNA TGCAGCGTTACCGGACAGGGGAACTACAATGAGCAGTTCTTC. Its protein is CSVTGQGNYNEQFF.

The CDR3 here is CASSQESAQYF. The DNA of the CDR3 is TGTGCCAGCAGCCAAGAAAGCGCGCAGTACTTC. The chain joins TRBV14 to TRBJ2-7; unclear D gene. Germline CDR1 reads SGHDN; CDR2 reads FVKESK. The V end lost 0 bases, the J end lost 9 bases, and 6 bases lay between the germline ends. The CDR3 is 11 amino acids.

Here the CDR3 reads CASSSWGGRSGYTF. DNA of the CDR3: TGTGCCAGCAGCTCCTGGGGGGGGAGAAGTGGCTACACCTTC. V is TRBV5-5 and J is TRBJ1-2; a weak D match, TRBD1 (5 bases). The CDR3 has 14 residues. Germline V gene lookup returns CDR1 SGHKS and CDR2 YYEKEE (reference sequence). V was pared by 3 bases and J by 7 bases, with 16 bases between.

The table lists this clonotype with a few counts. V gene TRBV6-6 combines with J gene TRBJ2-4, with D tentatively TRBD2 (5 bases). The J call may be wrong; the DNA end is better matched by TRBJ2-7. From germline, CDR1 is MNHNY and CDR2 SVGAGI (reference sequence). The CDR3 is 13 residues long. The CDR3 loop reads CASTSRLSYEQYF. For the CDR3, the DNA is TGTGCCAGCACTTCGCGACTAAGCTACGAGCAGTACTTC.

V gene TRBV15 combines with J gene TRBJ2-1; 9 nucleotides align to TRBD1. V trimming: 5 bases; J trimming: 5 bases; junction bases outside the gene matches: 7. Germline CDR1 LNHNV, CDR2 YYDKDF (reference sequence). This CDR3 region has 15 residues. The CDR3 sequence: CATSPHRGQDNEQFF. CDR3 DNA: TGTGCCACCAGCCCGCACAGGGGGCAGGACAATGAGCAGTTCTTC.

This clonotype was counted once. The DNA for the CDR3 is TGTGCCGCCATCAGTGGGTTAGGACTATCCACTGAAGCTTTCTTT. The encoded protein is CAAISGLGLSTEAFF. V gene TRBV10-3 combines with J gene TRBJ1-1; D gene uncertain. Germline V gene sequence: CDR1 ENHRY, CDR2 SYGVKD. CDR3 length: 15 residues. Trimming shortened V by 11 bases and J by 4 bases, and 23 bases separated the two germline ends.

The chain recombines TRBV29-1 with TRBJ2-7; TRBD2 aligns across 7 bases. Losses at the gene ends were 6 bases for V and 6 bases for J; bases not matched to a gene: 11. The germline V gene encodes CDR1 SQVTM and CDR2 ANQGSEA. The CDR3 contains 13 residues. The CDR3 here is CSVATSESCEQYF. CDR3 sequence (DNA): TGCAGCGTCGCCACTAGCGAATCTTGCGAGCAGTACTTC.

Here the CDR3 reads CASWGRESSYNEQFF. CDR3 DNA sequence: TGTGCCTCCTGGGGGCGGGAAAGCTCCTACAATGAGCAGTTCTTC. The V and J genes are TRBV10-3 and TRBJ2-1; D is tentatively TRBD1 or TRBD2 (6 bases each). The CDR3 has 15 residues. CDR1 is ENHRY, CDR2 SYGVKD, per germline. Deletions cut 11 bases from V and 0 bases from J, with 17 bases between.

This clonotype was recorded a few times. The CDR3 DNA follows: TGTGCCACCAGTGATCCACGCAAAGAGACCCAGTACTTC. It encodes CATSDPRKETQYF. The V and J genes are TRBV24-1 and TRBJ2-5; D unresolved. The V gene's germline CDR1 is KGHDR and CDR2 SFDVKD. The CDR3 contains 13 residues. V was clipped by 3 bases and J by 3 bases, with 7 bases between them.

This chain uses TRBV7-3 with TRBJ2-3; either TRBD1 or TRBD2 may supply D (5 bases each). The CDR3 loop spans 16 amino acids. V lost 1 base and J lost 3, with 14 bases in between. CDR1 is SGHTA and CDR2 is FQGTGA in the germline V gene. The DNA for the CDR3 is TGTGCCAGCAGCTTAATCGGGGCCGAGGGGACAGATACGCAGTATTTT. Encoded protein: CASSLIGAEGTDTQYF.

The chain joins TRBV6-1 to TRBJ1-4, with D possibly TRBD1 on 5 matching bases. V was pared by 2 bases and J by 3 bases, with 10 bases between. The germline gives CDR1 MNHNS, CDR2 SASEGT. This CDR3 is 15 amino acids long. The CDR3 here is CASSENEGSNEKLFF. Here the CDR3 DNA reads TGTGCCAGCAGTGAAAACGAGGGGTCTAATGAAAAACTGTTTTTT.

The chain uses TRBV7-9 and TRBJ1-2; no clear D gene. This CDR3 has 13 amino acids. Trimming took off 4 bases at V and 6 bases at J, with 12 bases between the two ends. Germline values: CDR1 SEHNR, CDR2 FQNEAQ (reference sequence). CDR3 coding DNA: TGTGCCAGCAGCTCCATAGGTACGGATGGCTACACCTTC. As protein: CASSSIGTDGYTF. Full variable domain (missing parts from reference TRBV7-9 and TRBJ1-2): DTGVSQNPRHKITKRGQNVTFRCDPISEHNRLYWYRQTLGQGPEFLTYFQNEAQLEKSRLLSDRFSAERPKGSFSTLEIQRTEQGDSAMYLCASSSIGTDGYTFGSGTRLTVV.

Only a few counts were recorded for this clonotype. The chain employs TRBV6-1 and TRBJ2-5, with D possibly being TRBD2 (7 bases). CDR3 length: 15 amino acids. The germline V gene encodes CDR1 MNHNS and CDR2 SASEGT. V lost 4 bases and J lost 0, with 12 bases in between. The CDR3 DNA reads as TGTGCCAGCAGTGTACAGGGAGGGGACCAAGAGACCCAGTACTTC. Its protein product is CASSVQGGDQETQYF.